Listed below are T cell receptor beta chains from one sample, sequenced in a study of early T cells in non-severe SARS-CoV-2 infection. TCRdb itself ran the 5' RACE reads through MiXCR, one entry per CDR3 protein. Seen here are some 50,000 distinct CDR3 sequences, approximately 10% observed once, and the top ten hold about 3.9%. Sequenced material: whole blood, taken at baseline. The receptor set was obtained from an adult who was a healthcare worker with PCR-confirmed SARS-CoV-2 infection or an uninfected control (not recorded which). Both conserved end residues are part of each CDR3. A D gene is named only where the DNA matches it firmly. Size values are once, few and many counts, or a class for expanded clones, and some rows have none.

V gene,J gene,CDR3 length,clone size,D gene,CDR3 DNA,CDR3 protein
TRBV20-1,TRBJ1-1,12,medium-sized,TRBD1,TGCAGTGCTTGGACAGGGGACACTGAAGCTTTCTTT,CSAWTGDTEAFF
TRBV3-1,TRBJ2-7,16,.,.,TGTGCCAGCAGCCAAAAGACTTCCTTAGTAAACTACGGGCAGTACTTC,CASSQKTSLVNYGQYF
TRBV7-2,TRBJ2-1,13,many,.,TGTGCCAGCAGCTTACTCGGGCTGAGTGAGCAGTTCTTC,CASSLLGLSEQFF
TRBV7-3,TRBJ2-1,17,many,.,TGTGCCAGCAGCTTAACCGGGGGGCGGAGCATCGTCAATGAGCAGTTCTTC,CASSLTGGRSIVNEQFF
TRBV6-5,TRBJ1-1,13,few,.,TGTGCCAGCTCTCTACGAGGCAGGGCTGAAGCTTTCTTT,CASSLRGRAEAFF
TRBV19,TRBJ2-7,15,many,TRBD2,TGTGCCAGTAGTATGCTAGCGGGAGGATTCTACGAGCAGTACTTC,CASSMLAGGFYEQYF
TRBV2,TRBJ1-6,14,many,TRBD1,TGTGCCAGCAGTCCGACAGGGGCAGGTTCACCCCTCCACTTT,CASSPTGAGSPLHF
TRBV10-2,TRBJ2-1,17,.,.,TGCGCCAGCAGTGAGCCCCAGGCTGTTTTCATGTACAATGAGCAGTTCTTC,CASSEPQAVFMYNEQFF
TRBV10-3,TRBJ2-7,13,.,.,TGTGCGATTAAGGACGGGGTGAAGGACGAGCAGTACTTC,CAIKDGVKDEQYF
TRBV19,TRBJ2-5,19,few,TRBD1,TGTGCCAGTAGTATCTTTTCGACAGGGGGCGAGTATTTGTTGGAGACCCAGTACTTC,CASSIFSTGGEYLLETQYF
TRBV18,TRBJ2-5,15,.,.,TGTGCCAGCTCACCCGCCGGGGCACCAGGCGAGACCCAGTACTTC,CASSPAGAPGETQYF
TRBV4-1,TRBJ2-2,14,.,.,TGCGCCAGCAGCCAATTAGGGGGCACCGGGGAGCTGTTTTTT,CASSQLGGTGELFF
TRBV2,TRBJ2-3,17,few,TRBD2,TGTGCCAGCAGTGAAAATGCGGCTAGCGGGAGCACAGATACGCAGTATTTT,CASSENAASGSTDTQYF
TRBV3-1,TRBJ2-5,15,.,TRBD2,TGTGCCAGCAGCCAAGAGGCCGGGAGGAGGGAGACCCAGTACTTC,CASSQEAGRRETQYF
TRBV6-1,TRBJ2-7,15,.,.,TGTGCCAGCAGGGTGGACAGTGCTTCAACCTACGAGCAGTACTTC,CASRVDSASTYEQYF
TRBV19,TRBJ2-7,15,many,TRBD2,TGTGCCAGCAAAAATAGCGGGAGGGCGCCCTACGAGCAGTACTTC,CASKNSGRAPYEQYF
TRBV5-8,TRBJ2-1,13,.,.,TGTGCCAGCAACATCCTCCCGGGGAATGAGCAGTTCTTC,CASNILPGNEQFF
TRBV5-6,TRBJ1-3,14,.,.,TGTGCCAGCAGCCTCTACGGACCCGGTAACACCATATATTTT,CASSLYGPGNTIYF
TRBV7-9,TRBJ2-1,17,few,.,TGTGCCAGCAGCCCACGAGGGGTACAGTCGAATTACAATGAGCAGTTCTTC,CASSPRGVQSNYNEQFF
TRBV5-1,TRBJ1-1,13,few,TRBD1,TGCGCCAGCAGCTTTGACAGGGACACTGAAGCTTTCTTT,CASSFDRDTEAFF
TRBV21-1,TRBJ2-3,16,.,.,TGTGCCAGCAGCACGGGGGCGCATTGTAATAGCGATACGCAGTATTTT,CASSTGAHCNSDTQYF
TRBV12-3/TRBV12-4,TRBJ2-7,12,many,.,TGTGCCAGCAGTTTCCCGGGTAGAAGGCAGTACTTC,CASSFPGRRQYF
TRBV6-4,TRBJ1-1,13,.,.,TGTGCCAGCAGTGTAAGGGAGAACACTGAAGCTTTCTTT,CASSVRENTEAFF
TRBV30,TRBJ2-2,14,few,.,TGTGCCTGGAATGAGGTCACGAACACCGGGGAGCTGTTTTTT,CAWNEVTNTGELFF
TRBV7-8,TRBJ2-7,16,many,.,TGTGCCAGCAGCTTAGGGCGTTGGGGCCTCTCCTACGAGCAGTACTTC,CASSLGRWGLSYEQYF
TRBV7-9,TRBJ1-4,16,few,.,TGTGCCAGCAGCCTAAAGGTTTCTGGCTTATATGAAAAACTGTTTTTT,CASSLKVSGLYEKLFF
TRBV7-6,TRBJ2-3,16,many,.,TGTGCCAGCAGCCTCCACTTGCCAGGGGCCACAGATACGCAGTATTTT,CASSLHLPGATDTQYF
TRBV28,TRBJ2-5,13,few,TRBD1,TGTGCCAGCTGGGGACAGTTACAAGAGACCCAGTACTTC,CASWGQLQETQYF
TRBV5-1,TRBJ2-5,16,.,TRBD2,TGCGCCAGCAGCTTGGCGACTAGCGGGGTTCAAGAGACCCAGTACTTC,CASSLATSGVQETQYF
TRBV3-1,TRBJ2-7,15,few,TRBD2,TGTGCCAGCAGCCAAGCGAGCGGGAGAATCTACGAGCAGTACTTC,CASSQASGRIYEQYF
TRBV9,TRBJ2-1,16,many,TRBD2,TGTGCCAGCTCTTGGACTAGCGGGAGGTCTGACAATGAGCAGTTCTTC,CASSWTSGRSDNEQFF
TRBV7-8,TRBJ2-3,16,few,.,TGTGCCAGCAGCCCTTGGGGTGGCACGAACACAGATACGCAGTATTTT,CASSPWGGTNTDTQYF
TRBV9,TRBJ2-3,17,few,TRBD2,TGTGCCAGCAGCGTAGGCGCTAGCGGGAGGACCGGGGATACGCAGTATTTT,CASSVGASGRTGDTQYF
TRBV5-6,TRBJ1-1,12,.,.,TGTGCCAGCAGCTTGGGCCGGTCTGAAGCTTTCTTT,CASSLGRSEAFF
TRBV11-2,TRBJ2-3,14,few,.,TGTGCCAGCAGCCCCCGGGCGAGCACAGATACGCAGTATTTT,CASSPRASTDTQYF
TRBV5-1,TRBJ2-2,13,few,.,TGCGCCAGCAGCGGGGGGCACACCGGGGAGCTGTTTTTT,CASSGGHTGELFF
TRBV6-5,TRBJ2-7,12,many,.,TGTGCCAGCGGTCAGGGTCAGGACGAGCAGTACTTC,CASGQGQDEQYF
TRBV4-2,TRBJ1-4,17,once,TRBD1,TGTGCCAGCAGCCAAGTGGCCACGACAGGGACGGGTGAAAAACTGTTTTTT,CASSQVATTGTGEKLFF
TRBV12-3/TRBV12-4,TRBJ2-7,14,.,.,TGTGCCAGCAGTTTAGGGCAGGGCTCCTACGAGCAGTACTTC,CASSLGQGSYEQYF
TRBV20-1,TRBJ1-1,17,.,.,TGCAGTGCTAGCGACTACCGAGCTCGGCGGCCGAACACTGAAGCTTTCTTT,CSASDYRARRPNTEAFF
TRBV18,TRBJ1-6,16,.,.,TGTGCCAGCTCACTCCGGGACCCCAAGTGGAATTCACCCCTCCACTTT,CASSLRDPKWNSPLHF
TRBV28,TRBJ2-3,15,many,.,TGTGCCAGCAGTTCGGCGGGCTCGAGGGCAGATACGCAGTATTTT,CASSSAGSRADTQYF
TRBV30,TRBJ1-2,12,.,TRBD1,TGTGCCTGGGGACAGGGTGGCGGAGGCTACACCTTC,CAWGQGGGGYTF
TRBV20-1,TRBJ2-3,16,few,.,TGCAGTGCTAGATGGGGCGGGATCCAAGTCACAGATACGCAGTATTTT,CSARWGGIQVTDTQYF
TRBV4-1,TRBJ2-1,15,few,TRBD2,TGCGCCAGCAGCCGGAGCCTAGCGGGAGCCAATGAGCAGTTCTTC,CASSRSLAGANEQFF
TRBV10-3,TRBJ2-3,17,few,.,TGTGCCATCAGTGACCTCGAACCCCTGGACAGATCGCATACGCAGTATTTT,CAISDLEPLDRSHTQYF
TRBV4-1,TRBJ2-1,20,.,TRBD2,TGCGCCAGCAGCCAAGTAGCGGGGGCCCTAGCATATCCAAAGTACAATGAGCAGTTCTTC,CASSQVAGALAYPKYNEQFF
TRBV19,TRBJ2-2,15,few,TRBD1,TGTGCCAGTACCCTGGGACAGGGGCGAACCGGGGAGCTGTTTTTT,CASTLGQGRTGELFF
TRBV6-1,TRBJ1-1,16,few,.,TGTGCCAGCAGTGCAACCGAACAAGGTGGGAGTACTGAAGCTTTCTTT,CASSATEQGGSTEAFF
TRBV6-4,TRBJ2-7,14,.,TRBD1,TGTGCCAGCAGATGGACAGGGAGATCCTACGAGCAGTACTTC,CASRWTGRSYEQYF
TRBV9,TRBJ1-4,15,few,.,TGTGCCAGCAGCATCCAGACGGGACATAATGAAAAACTGTTTTTT,CASSIQTGHNEKLFF
TRBV29-1,TRBJ2-5,10,.,.,TGCAGCGTTGTGGTCGGGACCCAGTACTTC,CSVVVGTQYF
TRBV6-5,TRBJ2-5,11,.,.,TGTGCCAGCGTGAGGGGGGAGACCCAGTACTTC,CASVRGETQYF
TRBV19,TRBJ2-7,12,few,.,TGTGCCACCTCCGGGGTCAGGGCCGAGCAGTACTTC,CATSGVRAEQYF
TRBV30,TRBJ1-1,12,once,.,TGTGCCTCTGACAGGAGGCACCCTGAAGCTTTCTTT,CASDRRHPEAFF